This T cell receptor (beta chain) was recovered during a study of blood T cell repertoires in COVID-19. Study details: Samples representing acute and convalescent COVID-19 were sourced from the United States, Italy and Spain. PBMCs, B-cell-depleted T cells, or T cells were the source of the cDNA or gDNA that made up the material.

The CDR3 runs to 14 residues. J was trimmed by 5 bases and V by 5 bases; bases with no gene match: 8. Germline lookup yields CDR1 LGHDT and CDR2 YNNKEL (reference sequence). Original handling: Counts of nucleated cells, estimated from reference gene primer amplification, were obtained. Sequencing used immunoSEQ multiplex PCR; TCRdb keeps in-frame clones, though not all of them. V, J and clone size were drawn from that table, and D and trimming were deduced from the DNA. In the table there are 200,000 to 300,000 clones, 65% to 90% of which are singletons. This chain uses TRBV3-1 (or the pseudogene TRBV3-2) with TRBJ2-5; TRBD1 agrees at 7 bases. This clonotype was obtained from a man in his forties who had recovered from COVID-19. Sequences were obtained from peripheral blood. The CDR3 nucleotides read TGTGCCAGCAGCAAGGGACAGAGGCACGAGACCCAGTACTTC. This encodes CASSKGQRHETQYF.